This entry lists 21 T cell receptor beta chains sequenced from one sample in a study of blood T cell repertoires in COVID-19 (dated by TCRdb to the early 2020s). The library was prepared using the immunoSEQ multiplex PCR assay. The table was pulled from immuneACCESS by TCRdb, which kept in-frame rearrangements only. Such tables lose some clones; where checked, under half of the loss comes from unresolved V genes, and the rest has no known cause. Recorded for this sample are approximately 70,000 clones; 60% to 75% of them occurred a single time. The ten biggest clones cover roughly 36% of the sample. Sequenced: peripheral blood. The receptors originated from a woman between 65 and 79 years old with acute or convalescent COVID-19.

The J gene is TRBJ1-1, the V gene TRBV30, with D maybe TRBD1 (6 bases). V was trimmed by 6 bases and J by 1 base, leaving 12 bases between them. The length of the CDR3 is 13 residues. Germline V gene lookup returns CDR1 GTSNPN and CDR2 SVGIG (reference sequence). The CDR3 sequence: CACHRGQNTEAFF. The CDR3 nucleotides read TGTGCCTGCCACCGGGGACAGAACACTGAAGCTTTCTTT.

The chain recombines TRBV7-9 with TRBJ2-7; D remains unclear. CDR1 is SEHNR and CDR2 is FQNEAQ in the germline V gene (reference sequence). This CDR3 region has 12 residues. Trimming removed 5 bases from V and 2 bases from J, with 7 bases in between. The CDR3 loop reads CASSRQPYEQYF. CDR3 nucleotides: TGTGCCAGCAGCCGACAACCCTACGAGCAGTACTTC.

The J gene is TRBJ1-2, the V gene TRBV27; 8 bases map to TRBD1. The CDR3 runs to 13 residues. V trimming: 5 bases; J trimming: 4 bases; junction bases outside the gene matches: 3. The V gene's germline CDR1 is MNHEY and CDR2 SMNVEV (reference sequence). The CDR3 bases are TGTGCCAGCAGTCCTGACAGGGGCTATGGCTACACCTTC. Translating it yields CASSPDRGYGYTF.

The chain recombines TRBV6-5 with TRBJ1-4, with unresolved D. V lost 0 bases and J 3 bases, leaving 8 bases between the germline ends. This CDR3 is 15 amino acids long. CDR1 and CDR2 from the germline V gene are MNHEY and SVGAGI. The CDR3 nucleotides are TGTGCCAGCAGTTACTCGAGGGCACCTAATGAAAAACTGTTTTTT. It is translated as CASSYSRAPNEKLFF.

Points on this clone: The same CDR3 arises from other DNA sequences in this sample as well. The chain employs TRBV19 and TRBJ2-1; D is unresolved. The CDR3 is 14 amino acids. In germline, CDR1 is LNHDA, CDR2 SQIVND (reference sequence). Between the trimmed V and J ends, which lost 1 base and 0 bases, there was a span of 4 bases. CDR3: CASSIGSSYNEQFF. DNA for the CDR3: TGTGCCAGTAGTATAGGGAGCTCCTACAATGAGCAGTTCTTC.

This chain uses TRBV12-5 with TRBJ2-2; D call uncertain. The CDR3 is 12 amino acids. Trimming stripped 4 bases from V and 5 bases from J, with 5 bases between. CDR1 is LGHNT, CDR2 FRNRAP, per germline. Here the CDR3 reads CASGSRTGELFF. The CDR3 DNA sequence: TGTGCTAGTGGTTCCCGTACCGGGGAGCTGTTTTTT. Using reference TRBV12-5 and TRBJ2-2 for the parts outside the CDR3, the full variable domain is DARVTQTPRHKVTEMGQEVTMRCQPILGHNTVFWYRQTMMQGLELLAYFRNRAPLDDSGMPKDRFSAEMPDATLATLKIQPSEPRDSAVYFCASGSRTGELFFGEGSRLTVL.

The chain carries TRBV28 and TRBJ1-4; 7 bases align to TRBD1. The CDR3 is made up of 16 amino acids. V gave up 2 bases and J gave up 4 bases; unmatched junction bases: 7. Germline V lookup: CDR1 MDHEN, CDR2 SYDVKM. As DNA, the CDR3 is TGTGCCAGCAGTTTAGGACTTGGACAGGATAATGAAAAACTGTTTTTT. This sequence encodes CASSLGLGQDNEKLFF.

The rearrangement joins TRBV2 to TRBJ2-3; 8 nucleotides align to TRBD2. The ends lost 1 base at V and 2 bases at J; junction bases unmatched: 2. The CDR3 is 15 amino acids. The germline V gene has CDR1 SNHLY and CDR2 FYNNEI. The CDR3: CASSEGGRPTDTQYF. CDR3 nucleotides: TGTGCCAGCAGTGAAGGCGGGAGGCCCACAGATACGCAGTATTTT.

This chain uses TRBV5-1 with TRBJ1-2; the match to TRBD1 covers 8 bases. In germline, CDR1 is SGHRS, CDR2 YFSETQ. V was pared by 7 bases and J by 3 bases, with 5 bases of the junction left unmatched. The CDR3 is 13 residues long. CDR3 in amino acids: CASRDRGDYGYTF. The CDR3 DNA is TGCGCCAGCCGCGACAGGGGAGACTATGGCTACACCTTC.

V and J are TRBV15 and TRBJ1-2; no clear D. CDR1 is LNHNV, CDR2 YYDKDF, per germline (reference sequence). This CDR3 is 15 amino acids long. The V and J ends lost 0 bases and 5 bases respectively, with 13 bases between them. CDR3 protein: CATSREVVPLYGYTF. The CDR3 bases are TGTGCCACCAGCAGAGAGGTAGTCCCCCTATATGGCTACACCTTC.

The gene calls are TRBV29-1 and TRBJ2-2; 8 positions agree with TRBD2. Germline V gene data show CDR1 as SQVTM and CDR2 as ANQGSEA. With 6 bases clipped from V and 2 bases from J, the junction kept 8 bases outside the gene matches. This CDR3 spans 15 amino acids. The CDR3 nucleotides read TGCAGCGTCTCCCCTAGCGGGTCCAACACCGGGGAGCTGTTTTTT. Translation: CSVSPSGSNTGELFF.

The V and J genes are TRBV6-5 and TRBJ2-6; unclear D gene. The germline gives CDR1 MNHEY, CDR2 SVGAGI. Trimming took 6 bases from V and 4 from J, leaving 13 bases between them. This CDR3 comprises 15 residues. The CDR3 spells CASSSQWAGANVLTF. The CDR3 bases are TGTGCCAGCAGCTCCCAGTGGGCCGGGGCCAACGTCCTGACTTTC.

This rearrangement joins TRBV6-5 to TRBJ2-2, with D maybe TRBD1 (6 bases). The CDR3 is 13 amino acids. Germline V gene lookup returns CDR1 MNHEY and CDR2 SVGAGI. The ends were cut back, 2 bases at V and 5 bases at J, with 6 bases in the middle. The CDR3: CASSYRGTGELFF. In DNA form, the CDR3 reads TGTGCCAGCAGTTACAGGGGGACCGGGGAGCTGTTTTTT.

This clone is a singleton in its sample. The V call is TRBV7-2, the J call TRBJ2-1; TRBD1 is a possible D gene (6 bases). V lost 5 bases, J lost 7 bases, and 21 bases lay in between. In germline, CDR1 is SGHTA, CDR2 FQGNSA. The CDR3 has 16 amino acids. The CDR3 region is CASSRYRVPSANEQFF. CDR3 nucleotide sequence: TGTGCCAGCAGCCGCTACAGGGTCCCCTCTGCGAATGAGCAGTTCTTC.

The rearrangement links TRBV11-2 to TRBJ1-1; maybe TRBD1 (5 bases). The germline gives CDR1 SGHAT, CDR2 FQNNGV. V was trimmed by 0 bases and J by 3 bases, leaving 8 bases between them. CDR3 length: 14 residues. CDR3 coding DNA: TGTGCCAGCAGCTTAGATCAGGGTTACACTGAAGCTTTCTTT. This codes for CASSLDQGYTEAFF.

V usage is TRBV7-2 and J usage is TRBJ2-1, with 7 bases fitting TRBD1. Germline V CDR1 and CDR2: SGHTA, FQGNSA. The CDR3 covers 14 residues. Trimming removed 4 bases from V and 9 bases from J; junction bases left unmatched: 9. The CDR3 region is CASSSDRAEGEQFF. The CDR3 nucleotides read TGTGCCAGCAGCTCCGACAGGGCCGAGGGTGAGCAGTTCTTC.

V is TRBV16 and J is TRBJ1-5, with 8 bases lining up with TRBD1. V lost 5 bases, J lost 3 bases, and 9 bases stayed unmatched. The V gene's germline CDR1 is KGHSY and CDR2 FQNENV. This CDR3 spans 16 amino acids. CDR3 sequence (DNA): TGTGCCAGCAGCTCCCTAGACAGGGGTGCCAATCAGCCCCAGCATTTT. This translates into CASSSLDRGANQPQHF.

The chain links TRBV6-7 to TRBJ2-6; tentatively, D is TRBD2 (6 bases). TRBV6-7 is an open reading frame, and its role is uncertain. This CDR3 spans 18 amino acids. With 7 bases removed from V and 0 bases from J, the gap between germline ends came to 19 bases. CDR3 loop: CASKLWDSPTSGANVLTF. The CDR3 DNA is TGTGCCAGCAAACTCTGGGACTCACCAACCTCTGGGGCCAACGTCCTGACTTTC.

The chain is built from TRBV20-1 and TRBJ2-1, with unresolved D. The ends were cut back, 5 bases at V and 4 bases at J, with 6 bases in the middle. CDR1 is DFQATT, CDR2 SNEGSKA, per germline (reference sequence). The CDR3 has 11 amino acids. CDR3 nucleotides: TGCAGTGCTTGGAGTTACAATGAGCAGTTCTTC. It encodes CSAWSYNEQFF.

The chain uses TRBV3-1 (or the pseudogene TRBV3-2) and TRBJ2-1, with D unclear. The germline gives CDR1 LGHDT, CDR2 YNNKEL (reference sequence). The CDR3 has 14 residues. Between the trimmed V and J ends, which lost 1 base and 4 bases, there was a span of 8 bases. DNA of the CDR3: TGTGCCAGCAGCCAAGGACATCTTTACAATGAGCAGTTCTTC. As protein: CASSQGHLYNEQFF.

The DNA of the CDR3 is TGTGCCAGCAGCGTAGAGGGGACAGCGCAAGAGACCCAGTACTTC. As protein: CASSVEGTAQETQYF. The rearrangement links TRBV9 to TRBJ2-5; 7 positions match TRBD1. The CDR3 sequence is 15 residues long. Germline values: CDR1 SGDLS, CDR2 YYNGEE. With 0 bases clipped from V and 2 bases from J, the junction kept 4 bases outside the gene matches.